This T cell receptor (beta chain) came from a study of tumor and adjacent non-tumor tissue in lung cancer. On the study more broadly: Samples averaged around 4.2 million productive TCRbeta reads each. General study results and limits: Higher tumor TCR diversity was associated with shorter survival. Top 100 clones took a larger repertoire share in normal lung.

The library came from three nested PCR rounds adapted from ARM-PCR protocols. MiXCR was run by TCRdb on the multiplex PCR reads, yielding one entry per CDR3 protein. The table shows about 110,000 distinct CDR3 sequences, with over 55% occurring only once. No cell sorting was done before RNA was extracted from the tissue. This non-tumor lung sample came from over 3 cm beyond the tumor edge. V dropped 8 bases and J dropped 7 bases, with 16 bases sitting between them. The CDR3 is 13 amino acids. Germline CDR1 MNHEY, CDR2 SVGAGI. Regarding this clonotype: What it binds is not known.

This sequence was found in a man in his 60s with non-small cell lung cancer. The sample comprised distant non-tumor lung tissue. The chain is built from TRBV6-5 and TRBJ2-3; TRBD2 might be the D (5 bases). The CDR3 sequence: CASSDGEGYTQYF. CDR3 bases: TGTGCCAGCTCAGACGGGGAAGGTTATACGCAGTATTTT.